The source of this T cell receptor beta chain is a study of T-cell reconstitution after alpha-beta-depleted transplantation in children. General observations from the study: T-cell counts and diversity at one year post-transplant came mainly from newly produced T cells. Alpha-beta T cells about two months after transplant reportedly derived from several hundred expanded graft clones. The origin of high day-60 TCRbeta diversity in some patients lay in surviving recipient T cells and thymic progenitors.

This clonotype showed up just a few times. Its antigen is undetermined. Germline loops: CDR1 SGHTS, CDR2 YDEGEE. This CDR3 spans 9 amino acids. Unique molecular identifiers were used to barcode this TCRbeta library. TCRdb re-called the PCR reads with MiXCR, one entry per CDR3 protein. The sample records fewer than 700,000 distinct CDR3 sequences, approximately 13% being singletons. This clonotype was sampled from a male patient younger than 18 who had a stem cell transplant for acute myeloid leukemia, so the T cells may come from the graft donor. The chain is built from TRBV5-8 and TRBJ2-7; D is unresolved. The sample here was PBMCs, mostly from graft donor cells, taken 360 days after TCRalphabeta/CD19-depleted stem cell transplant. CDR3 amino acids: CGQAYEQYF. The DNA for the CDR3 is TGTGGGCAGGCCTACGAGCAGTACTTC. Variable domain in full (rest from reference TRBV5-8 and TRBJ2-7): EAGVTQSPTHLIKTRGQQATLRCSPISGHTSVYWYQQALGLGLQFLLWYDEGEERNRGNFPPRFSGRQFPNYSSELNVNALELEDSALYLCGQAYEQYFGPGTRLTVT.